One sample yielded the 20 T cell receptor beta chains listed below, sequenced in a study of CD8+ T cells in alopecia areata. Isolated RNA was reverse transcribed into cDNA used as the sequencing template. Sequenced by immunoSEQ multiplex PCR; TCRdb stores in-frame clones only, minus some. The data show around 30,000 clones, with over 60% seen just once and under 20% held by the top ten. Sequencing was carried out using NKG2D-low CD8+ T cells sorted from blood. These receptors were collected from a human donor with alopecia areata.

The chain is built from TRBV5-6 and TRBJ2-7, with TRBD1 matching 8 bases. Germline V gene data show CDR1 as SGHDT and CDR2 as YYEEEE. Trimming at V came to 3 bases and at J to 2 bases, leaving 4 bases not matched to a gene. The CDR3 runs 14 residues. The CDR3 DNA follows: TGTGCCAGCAGCTCCTGGACAGGGCCCTACGAGCAGTACTTC. Translating it yields CASSSWTGPYEQYF.

This chain connects TRBV19 to TRBJ2-7; D is perhaps TRBD1 or TRBD2 (5 bases each). With 6 bases removed from V and 5 bases from J, the gap between germline ends came to 14 bases. The CDR3 totals 13 residues. Germline CDR1 and CDR2: LNHDA and SQIVND (reference sequence). CDR3 sequence: CASSHGTVDEQYF. Written as DNA, the CDR3 is TGTGCCAGTAGCCACGGGACGGTCGACGAGCAGTACTTC.

The genes are TRBV6-5 and TRBJ2-3, with a possible D match to TRBD1 (6 bases). The CDR3 sequence is 15 residues long. V was shortened by 6 bases and J by 2 bases, with 15 bases between the two germline ends. Germline V gene lookup returns CDR1 MNHEY and CDR2 SVGAGI. The CDR3, as DNA: TGTGCCAGCAGCTCGGCCCAGGGGCACACAGATACGCAGTATTTT. This codes for CASSSAQGHTDTQYF.

J is TRBJ2-1 and V is TRBV27; 12 bases align to TRBD2. This CDR3 has 14 amino acids. V dropped 3 bases and J dropped 9; count of bases not matched to a gene: 3. Germline V lookup: CDR1 MNHEY, CDR2 SMNVEV (reference sequence). The CDR3 loop is CASSFGLAGSEQFF. CDR3 DNA sequence: TGTGCCAGCAGTTTTGGACTAGCGGGGAGTGAGCAGTTCTTC.

This sequence joins TRBV7-2 and TRBJ2-1, with D perhaps matching TRBD1 (6 bases). Germline loops: CDR1 SGHTA, CDR2 FQGNSA. Trimming stripped 1 base from V and 5 bases from J, with 12 bases between. The CDR3 loop spans 15 amino acids. The CDR3 loop reads CASSLGGTGNNEQFF. The CDR3 DNA reads as TGTGCCAGCAGCTTAGGCGGAACAGGGAACAATGAGCAGTTCTTC.

The sample holds a few counts of this clone. The V call is TRBV7-2, the J call TRBJ2-7, with D perhaps matching TRBD1 (5 bases). The CDR3 runs 16 residues. Germline-derived CDR1 and CDR2 are SGHTA and FQGNSA. V was pared by 1 base and J by 0 bases, with 13 bases between. The CDR3 DNA reads as TGTGCCAGCAGCTTAGGAAGGGGCGGAAGCTCCTACGAGCAGTACTTC. Translation gives CASSLGRGGSSYEQYF. The full variable domain, completed using reference TRBV7-2 and TRBJ2-7, is GAGVSQSPSNKVTEKGKDVELRCDPISGHTALYWYRQSLGQGLEFLIYFQGNSAPDKSGLPSDRFSAERTGGSVSTLTIQRTQQEDSAVYLCASSLGRGGSSYEQYFGPGTRLTVT.

V is TRBV27 and J is TRBJ2-7, with 10 nucleotides matching TRBD2. J lost 2 bases, V lost 4 bases, and 14 bases had no gene match. Germline V lookup: CDR1 MNHEY, CDR2 SMNVEV (reference sequence). CDR3 length: 18 residues. In nucleotides, the CDR3 is TGTGCCAGCAGTTCCCTAGGAGCGGGAGGGCCTAGGGCCTACGAGCAGTACTTC. This encodes CASSSLGAGGPRAYEQYF.

In DNA, the CDR3 is TGTGCCAGCACCGCGACTAGCGCGAGCTCCTACAATGAGCAGTTCTTC. Translation: CASTATSASSYNEQFF. The rearrangement links TRBV27 to TRBJ2-1, with 8 bases matching TRBD2. The CDR3 spans 16 residues. The J segment lost 0 bases and the V segment lost 7 bases, leaving 8 bases of the junction unmatched. Per the germline V gene, CDR1 is MNHEY and CDR2 is SMNVEV (reference sequence).

The chain carries TRBV27 and TRBJ2-7, with D hard to call. This CDR3 region has 13 residues. Trimming left V 0 bases short and J 4 bases short, with 7 bases between. Germline lookup yields CDR1 MNHEY and CDR2 SMNVEV (reference sequence). CDR3 protein: CASSLSSLYEQYF. The CDR3 DNA is TGTGCCAGCAGTTTATCGAGCCTTTACGAGCAGTACTTC.

CDR3 region: CASSPTEEGTGNTEAFF. The CDR3 DNA sequence: TGTGCCAGCAGCCCAACGGAGGAAGGGACGGGGAACACTGAAGCTTTCTTT. The chain employs TRBV28 and TRBJ1-1, with D perhaps TRBD1 (5 bases). V gave up 6 bases and J gave up 1 base, with 21 bases separating them. Germline CDR1 is MDHEN and CDR2 is SYDVKM. The CDR3 is made up of 17 amino acids.

V usage is TRBV6-1 and J usage is TRBJ2-5, with 7 positions matching TRBD2. The CDR3 consists of 11 residues. Per germline, CDR1 MNHNS and CDR2 SASEGT. V lost 3 bases and J lost 12; bases outside the gene matches: 4. The DNA of the CDR3 is TGTGCCAGCAGTGAGGGTCGGGAGGAGTACTTC. This encodes CASSEGREEYF.

This clone is a singleton in its sample. The chain employs TRBV11-1 and TRBJ2-1, with D perhaps being TRBD1 or TRBD2 (5 bases each). Germline CDR1 is SGHAT and CDR2 is FQDESV (reference sequence). The CDR3 is 16 residues long. V was shortened by 3 bases and J by 8 bases, with 20 bases between the two germline ends. Written as DNA, the CDR3 is TGTGCCAGCAGCTTTGTTTCCGGGACCCCCGCCGATGAGCAGTTCTTC. Translation: CASSFVSGTPADEQFF.

CDR3 residues: CASSLRGPNNDYEQYF. The DNA for the CDR3 is TGTGCCAGCAGTTTACGGGGGCCAAACAACGACTACGAGCAGTACTTC. The V and J genes are TRBV27 and TRBJ2-7; the D gene could be TRBD1 or TRBD2 (6 bases each). In germline, CDR1 is MNHEY, CDR2 SMNVEV (reference sequence). V was shortened by 2 bases and J by 3 bases, with 17 bases between the two germline ends. The CDR3 covers 16 residues.

The gene calls are TRBV13 and TRBJ2-1; D tentatively reads TRBD1 or TRBD2 (5 bases each). Deletions cut 5 bases from V and 8 bases from J, with 19 bases between. CDR1 PRHDT and CDR2 FYEKMQ come from the germline V gene (reference sequence). CDR3 length: 15 amino acids. The CDR3 DNA follows: TGTGCCAGCAGCCCTTCAAGGCCCCCGGGGCATGAGCAGTTCTTC. This translates into CASSPSRPPGHEQFF.

This clone was picked up one time. This chain links TRBV29-1 with TRBJ2-3; the match to TRBD2 covers 11 bases. The V segment lost 5 bases and the J segment 3 bases; nucleotides outside the gene matches: 1. Germline values: CDR1 SQVTM, CDR2 ANQGSEA. The CDR3 runs to 13 residues. CDR3 loop: CSVTSGSTDTQYF. CDR3 DNA: TGCAGCGTTACTAGCGGGAGTACAGATACGCAGTATTTT.

The CDR3 nucleotides are TGCGCCAGCAGCCAACGAAAAACCGGGACAGGGGGCTACGAGCAGTACTTC. Amino acid sequence: CASSQRKTGTGGYEQYF. V is TRBV4-1 and J is TRBJ2-7; TRBD1 aligns across 11 bases. CDR1 is MGHRA and CDR2 is YSYEKL in the germline V gene. The V gene end was trimmed by 2 bases and the J gene end by 3 bases; junction bases not matched to a gene: 9. The CDR3 spans 17 residues.

Here the CDR3 DNA reads TGTGCCAGCAGCGGGTCGACTAGAACCGATACGCAGTATTTT. Translating gives CASSGSTRTDTQYF. The chain carries TRBV9 and TRBJ2-3, with a tentative D call TRBD2 (6 bases). Germline CDR1 and CDR2: SGDLS and YYNGEE. The CDR3 has 14 amino acids. V was clipped by 3 bases and J by 6 bases, with 14 bases between them.

V and J are TRBV6-6 and TRBJ2-7; 8 nucleotides align to TRBD2. Germline lookup yields CDR1 MNHNY and CDR2 SVGAGI (reference sequence). The CDR3 loop spans 14 amino acids. Germline trimming cut 6 bases from V and 4 bases from J; bases unmatched to any gene: 8. In nucleotides, the CDR3 is TGTGCCAGCAGGAAAGGCCCGGGAGGGTACGAGCAGTACTTC. Protein sequence: CASRKGPGGYEQYF.

This chain joins TRBV29-1 and TRBJ2-3; no clear D. V lost 0 bases to trimming and J lost 2 bases, with 18 bases between them. CDR3 length equals 17 residues. Germline-derived CDR1 and CDR2 are SQVTM and ANQGSEA. The DNA of the CDR3 is TGCAGCGTTGAAGATTGGTTCGTTAACGGATCCACAGATACGCAGTATTTT. Encoded protein: CSVEDWFVNGSTDTQYF.

The chain combines TRBV19 with TRBJ2-1; 9 bases align to TRBD2. With V trimmed by 10 bases and J by 4 bases, 8 bases remained unmatched. Looked up from germline, CDR1 is LNHDA and CDR2 is SQIVND (reference sequence). The CDR3 has 14 residues. CDR3 sequence (DNA): TGTGCCACATCCTCGACTAGCGGTTACAATGAGCAGTTCTTC. It translates to CATSSTSGYNEQFF.